The 31 T cell receptor beta chains given below trace back to one sample, sequenced in a study of T cell responses to AZD1222 COVID-19 vaccine. TCRdb's table, derived via immunoSEQ multiplex PCR, lists solely in-frame clones and lacks some. This sample carries 150,000 to 200,000 clones, 88% of them seen once, and the ten largest clones take 11%. Sequencing was performed on peripheral blood, taken 28 days after the second AZD1222 dose. The receptors originated from an adult who received the AZD1222 COVID-19 vaccine.

The J gene is TRBJ2-7, the V gene TRBV29-1; D gene ambiguous. Germline V gives CDR1 SQVTM, CDR2 ANQGSEA. This CDR3 contains 12 residues. V was pared by 0 bases and J by 5 bases, with 8 bases between. The CDR3 sequence: CSVEETQNEQYF. As DNA, the CDR3 is TGCAGCGTTGAAGAAACCCAGAACGAGCAGTACTTC.

This chain links TRBV6-5 with TRBJ2-7, with 8 bases identical to TRBD1. CDR3 size: 14 residues. Germline lookup yields CDR1 MNHEY and CDR2 SVGAGI. With V trimmed by 3 bases and J by 6 bases, 7 bases remained unmatched. CDR3 coding DNA: TGTGCCAGCAGTTATTTGGACAGGGCGGGCGAGCAGTACTTC. This gives the protein CASSYLDRAGEQYF.

This clone was seen only once. The rearrangement links TRBV27 to TRBJ2-5; D gene unclear. The germline V gene encodes CDR1 MNHEY and CDR2 SMNVEV (reference sequence). Trimming cost V 6 bases and J 7 bases, with 21 bases left between them. The CDR3 covers 15 residues. The CDR3 loop reads CASRVLDGRTRTQYF. Written as DNA, the CDR3 is TGTGCCAGCAGAGTCCTAGACGGGCGGACCAGGACCCAGTACTTC.

J is TRBJ1-6 and V is TRBV19; D is possibly TRBD1 (5 bases). The V and J ends lost 3 bases and 12 bases respectively, with 18 bases between them. Germline values: CDR1 LNHDA, CDR2 SQIVND (reference sequence). The CDR3 loop spans 15 amino acids. The CDR3 DNA reads TGTGCCAGTAGTATCGCAGGGTCCCTCGATGGACCCCTCCACTTT. Translated: CASSIAGSLDGPLHF.

V and J are TRBV19 and TRBJ1-3, with TRBD1 matching over 10 bases. This CDR3 spans 14 amino acids. CDR1 LNHDA and CDR2 SQIVND come from the germline V gene (reference sequence). Losses at the gene ends were 11 bases for V and 3 bases for J; bases not matched to a gene: 7. CDR3 DNA: TGTGCCGTACTCGACAGGGGGCTTGGAAACACCATATATTTT. Translation: CAVLDRGLGNTIYF.

The gene calls are TRBV6-2 or TRBV6-3 and TRBJ2-2; D remains unclear. Germline V lookup: CDR1 MNHEY, CDR2 SVGEGT. The CDR3 covers 14 residues. V lost 5 bases and J 6 bases, leaving 13 bases between the germline ends. The CDR3 DNA sequence: TGTGCCAGCAGTCAGTCCAGTAGAGCCGGGGAGCTGTTTTTT. It codes for CASSQSSRAGELFF.

This chain links TRBV3-1 (or the pseudogene TRBV3-2) with TRBJ2-3; TRBD1 aligns across 10 bases. With V trimmed by 5 bases and J by 4 bases, 3 bases remained unmatched. Germline CDR1 is LGHDT and CDR2 is YNNKEL (reference sequence). The CDR3 loop spans 14 amino acids. The CDR3 spells CASSNGQGADTQYF. The CDR3 nucleotides are TGTGCCAGCAGCAATGGACAGGGGGCAGATACGCAGTATTTT.

The rearrangement links TRBV19 to TRBJ2-1, with 7 bases lining up with TRBD1. CDR1 is LNHDA and CDR2 is SQIVND in the germline V gene (reference sequence). This CDR3 has 15 residues. With 4 bases clipped from V and 1 base from J, the junction kept 4 bases outside the gene matches. DNA of the CDR3: TGTGCCAGTAGTAAAGAGACAGGGTCCTACAATGAGCAGTTCTTC. Translation: CASSKETGSYNEQFF.

The chain is built from TRBV14 and TRBJ2-2; 10 bases agree with TRBD1. CDR1 and CDR2 (germline): SGHDN, FVKESK. The length of the CDR3 is 16 residues. The junction had 7 bases not matched to a gene; V was cut back by 4 bases and J by 5 bases. Written as DNA, the CDR3 is TGTGCCAGCAGCCGACGACAGGGGGCGTTAACCGGGGAGCTGTTTTTT. Encoded protein: CASSRRQGALTGELFF.

This clone was counted at least ten times. The chain joins TRBV20-1 to TRBJ1-2; tentatively, D is TRBD1 (5 bases). CDR1 DFQATT and CDR2 SNEGSKA come from the germline V gene (reference sequence). This CDR3 contains 10 residues. V lost 3 bases and J lost 8, with 7 bases in between. This CDR3 reads CSASRDGYTF. CDR3 nucleotides: TGCAGTGCTAGTAGGGACGGCTACACCTTC.

The chain uses TRBV7-9 and TRBJ1-2, with TRBD1 matching 7 bases. This CDR3 is built from 14 residues. Germline CDR1 SEHNR, CDR2 FQNEAQ (reference sequence). V gave up 6 bases and J gave up 3 bases; unmatched junction bases: 7. The CDR3: CASSPFDRDYGYTF. The CDR3 nucleotides are TGTGCCAGCAGTCCATTTGACAGGGACTATGGCTACACCTTC.

This chain connects TRBV4-3 to TRBJ2-1; possible D gene TRBD1, 6 bases. Trimming took 3 bases from V and 0 from J, leaving 15 bases between them. Germline V CDR1 and CDR2: LGHNA, YSLEER. This CDR3 region has 17 residues. The CDR3 reads CASSQYTRGSSYNEQFF. The CDR3 DNA reads TGCGCCAGCAGCCAGTACACCAGGGGAAGCTCCTACAATGAGCAGTTCTTC.

The V gene is TRBV14, the J gene TRBJ1-1, with D perhaps TRBD1 (6 bases). The CDR3 is 13 residues long. V lost 4 bases, J lost 5 bases, and 11 bases lay in between. Germline V gene data show CDR1 as SGHDN and CDR2 as FVKESK. This CDR3 is CASSRTVQTEAFF. CDR3 DNA sequence: TGTGCCAGCAGCCGGACAGTACAGACTGAAGCTTTCTTT. Looking up the rest from reference TRBV14 and TRBJ1-1 gives the full variable domain: EAGVTQFPSHSVIEKGQTVTLRCDPISGHDNLYWYRRVMGKEIKFLLHFVKESKQDESGMPNNRFLAERTGGTYSTLKVQPAELEDSGVYFCASSRTVQTEAFFGQGTRLTVV.

This chain joins TRBV19 and TRBJ2-7, with D possibly called TRBD1 or TRBD2 (5 bases each). V gave up 6 bases and J gave up 6 bases, with 15 bases separating them. The length of the CDR3 is 13 residues. Germline loops: CDR1 LNHDA, CDR2 SQIVND (reference sequence). The DNA of the CDR3 is TGTGCCAGTAGCGAGGGGAACTTAGGCGAGCAGTACTTC. Translating gives CASSEGNLGEQYF.

The chain has TRBV15 and TRBJ2-1; 8 bases are shared with TRBD1. The V gene end was trimmed by 4 bases and the J gene end by 5 bases; junction bases not matched to a gene: 7. The CDR3 extends over 15 amino acids. The germline gives CDR1 LNHNV, CDR2 YYDKDF (reference sequence). The DNA of the CDR3 is TGTGCCACCAGCAAAGTGGACAGGGCAAACAATGAGCAGTTCTTC. It translates to CATSKVDRANNEQFF. Variable domain in full (rest from reference TRBV15 and TRBJ2-1): DAMVIQNPRYQVTQFGKPVTLSCSQTLNHNVMYWYQQKSSQAPKLLFHYYDKDFNNEADTPDNFQSRRPNTSFCFLDIRSPGLGDTAMYLCATSKVDRANNEQFFGPGTRLTVL.

This chain links TRBV6-2 or TRBV6-3 with TRBJ1-5; 8 nucleotides line up with TRBD1. The J segment lost 7 bases and the V segment lost 5 bases, leaving 10 bases of the junction unmatched. CDR1 is MNHEY, CDR2 SVGEGT, per germline. The CDR3 has 15 amino acids. The CDR3 loop is CASSPAQGAKQPQHF. DNA of the CDR3: TGTGCCAGCAGTCCCGCCCAGGGGGCGAAACAGCCCCAGCATTTT.

V gene TRBV5-1 combines with J gene TRBJ2-5, with D perhaps matching TRBD1 (6 bases). The V gene's germline CDR1 is SGHRS and CDR2 YFSETQ. The CDR3 is 14 amino acids. V was pared by 5 bases and J by 4 bases, with 15 bases between. Here the CDR3 reads CASRSRGASETQYF. CDR3 DNA: TGCGCCAGCAGGTCCAGGGGAGCCTCAGAGACCCAGTACTTC.

This clone was counted once. The rearrangement links TRBV30 to TRBJ1-6, with a possible D match to TRBD1 (6 bases). Germline V gene lookup returns CDR1 GTSNPN and CDR2 SVGIG (reference sequence). Trimming took off 2 bases at V and 0 bases at J, with 14 bases between the two ends. CDR3 length: 17 amino acids. CDR3 nucleotide sequence: TGTGCCTGGAGTAAGCTTCAGGGGTTCTCCTATAATTCACCCCTCCACTTT. Residues: CAWSKLQGFSYNSPLHF.

V is TRBV19 and J is TRBJ1-1; weak D call: TRBD1 (5 bases). The CDR3 has 12 amino acids. CDR1 and CDR2 (germline): LNHDA, SQIVND (reference sequence). Trimming cost V 5 bases and J 5 bases, with 9 bases left between them. The DNA for the CDR3 is TGTGCCAGTAGTGGGACCCTAACTGAAGCTTTCTTT. This codes for CASSGTLTEAFF.

The DNA for the CDR3 is TGTGCCAGCTCACCACCGGGGAGCGAGCAGTTCTTC. Its translation is CASSPPGSEQFF. The J gene is TRBJ2-1, the V gene TRBV18, with a possible D match to TRBD2 (5 bases). Germline lookup yields CDR1 KGHSH and CDR2 LQKENI. Trimming removed 0 bases at V and 10 bases at J, with 7 bases between. This CDR3 region has 12 residues.

The genes are TRBV30 and TRBJ1-1; 9 bases are shared with TRBD1. The CDR3 extends over 13 amino acids. The germline V gene has CDR1 GTSNPN and CDR2 SVGIG (reference sequence). J gave up 4 bases and V 2 bases, and 2 bases lay outside the gene matches. CDR3 bases: TGTGCCTGGAGTCGGGGACAGGGCACTGAAGCTTTCTTT. Translated: CAWSRGQGTEAFF.

This chain connects TRBV5-8 to TRBJ2-7; TRBD1 or TRBD2 may be the D gene (6 bases each). The CDR3 consists of 15 residues. With 1 base removed from V and 0 bases from J, the gap between germline ends came to 11 bases. Germline V gene data show CDR1 as SGHTS and CDR2 as YDEGEE. CDR3 DNA sequence: TGTGCCAGCAGCTTGTATCGGGGGCTCTCCTACGAGCAGTACTTC. It encodes CASSLYRGLSYEQYF.

The genes are TRBV7-9 and TRBJ1-1, with 7 bases aligning to TRBD1. This CDR3 contains 13 residues. Germline CDR1 is SEHNR and CDR2 is FQNEAQ (reference sequence). Trimming took 1 base from V and 7 from J; bases not matched to a gene: 3. CDR3 protein: CASSLEGADEAFF. CDR3 DNA sequence: TGTGCCAGCAGCTTAGAGGGGGCCGATGAAGCTTTCTTT.

This rearrangement joins TRBV4-2 to TRBJ1-1; D is ambiguous. CDR3 size: 14 residues. Germline lookup yields CDR1 LGHNA and CDR2 YNFKEQ. Trimming shortened V by 1 base and J by 5 bases, and 11 bases separated the two germline ends. As DNA, the CDR3 is TGTGCCAGCAGCCAAGTCCCGATGGGGACTGAAGCTTTCTTT. It translates to CASSQVPMGTEAFF.

In its sample, this clone was seen a few times. The rearrangement links TRBV3-1 (or the pseudogene TRBV3-2) to TRBJ2-7; D gene ambiguous. Trimming shortened V by 1 base and J by 9 bases, and 10 bases separated the two germline ends. Germline CDR1 is LGHDT and CDR2 is YNNKEL (reference sequence). CDR3 length: 12 residues. This CDR3 is CASSQGPQGQYF. CDR3 in DNA: TGTGCCAGCAGCCAAGGGCCTCAAGGGCAGTACTTC.

The rearrangement uses TRBV27 and TRBJ1-2, with D perhaps matching TRBD1 (5 bases). CDR3 size: 13 residues. Germline CDR1 and CDR2: MNHEY and SMNVEV (reference sequence). With 3 bases removed from V and 8 bases from J, the gap between germline ends came to 13 bases. The DNA of the CDR3 is TGTGCCAGCAGTTTTTCCGGGACCGGCGGCTACACCTTC. Translating gives CASSFSGTGGYTF.

V usage is TRBV4-1 and J usage is TRBJ1-2, with D perhaps matching TRBD1 (6 bases). The V end was cut by 3 bases, the J end by 3 bases, with 14 bases between. Per the germline V gene, CDR1 is MGHRA and CDR2 is YSYEKL. The CDR3 covers 15 residues. The CDR3 is CASSQFAGADYGYTF. The CDR3 nucleotides read TGCGCCAGCAGCCAGTTCGCAGGGGCGGACTATGGCTACACCTTC.

In DNA form, the CDR3 reads TGTGCCAGTAGTACAGGGGTCGGGGAAACTAATGAAAAACTGTTTTTT. This sequence encodes CASSTGVGETNEKLFF. The chain employs TRBV19 and TRBJ1-4; D might be TRBD1 (6 bases). Per the germline V gene, CDR1 is LNHDA and CDR2 is SQIVND (reference sequence). The length of the CDR3 is 16 residues. The V and J ends lost 4 bases and 1 base respectively, with 13 bases between them.

This chain joins TRBV5-1 and TRBJ2-4; D is undetermined. Trimming pared 0 bases from V and 0 bases from J, leaving 10 bases between. Germline V gives CDR1 SGHRS, CDR2 YFSETQ. The CDR3 sequence is 16 residues long. In nucleotides, the CDR3 is TGCGCCAGCAGCTTGGGTGATGGCCTAGCCAAAAACATTCAGTACTTC. Translated, it gives CASSLGDGLAKNIQYF. Filled out from reference TRBV5-1 and TRBJ2-4, the complete variable domain reads KAGVTQTPRYLIKTRGQQVTLSCSPISGHRSVSWYQQTPGQGLQFLFEYFSETQRNKGNFPGRFSGRQFSNSRSEMNVSTLELGDSALYLCASSLGDGLAKNIQYFGAGTRLSVL.

The rearrangement uses TRBV5-1 and TRBJ2-3; 7 nucleotides match TRBD1. The germline CDR1 and CDR2 sequences are SGHRS and YFSETQ. Germline trimming cut 0 bases from V and 0 bases from J; bases unmatched to any gene: 7. The CDR3 runs to 17 residues. Written as DNA, the CDR3 is TGCGCCAGCAGCTTGGTAGGGACAGACATTAGCACAGATACGCAGTATTTT. Protein product: CASSLVGTDISTDTQYF.

The count of this clone is one. The chain couples TRBV6-2 or TRBV6-3 to TRBJ2-1; D unclear. CDR3 length: 12 residues. Trimming left V 2 bases short and J 10 bases short, with 9 bases between. CDR1 is MNHEY, CDR2 SVGEGT, per germline. CDR3 in amino acids: CASSYPYGEQFF. For the CDR3, the DNA is TGTGCCAGCAGTTACCCCTATGGGGAGCAGTTCTTC.